Listed below are T cell receptor beta chains from one sample, sequenced in a study of blood T cell repertoires in COVID-19. This table comes from immunoSEQ multiplex PCR, and its TCRdb copy is limited to in-frame clones, with some not included. The profile shows 310,000 or so clones, roughly 86% of them singletons. Sequencing was performed on peripheral blood. The receptors shown here come from a young man with COVID-19, enrolled during active disease. Both conserved end residues are part of each CDR3. The D gene is left open where the match is weak. Size tells how often a clone was seen (once, few, many) or the class of an expanded clone, and some rows leave it out.

V gene	D gene	clone size	J gene	CDR3 length	CDR3 protein	CDR3 DNA
TRBV30	NA	NA	TRBJ1-1	15	CAWSTNLHMATEAFF	TGTGCCTGGAGTACAAATCTGCACATGGCTACTGAAGCTTTCTTT
TRBV19	TRBD1	NA	TRBJ1-5	15	CASSRGQGKGQPQHF	TGTGCCAGTAGCCGGGGACAGGGGAAGGGTCAGCCCCAGCATTTT
TRBV12-3/TRBV12-4	TRBD1	NA	TRBJ1-2	13	CASSPDRDYGYTF	TGTGCCAGCAGTCCGGACAGGGACTATGGCTACACCTTC
TRBV12-3/TRBV12-4	NA	NA	TRBJ2-7	12	CASSFTGFEQYF	TGTGCCAGCAGTTTCACAGGGTTCGAGCAGTACTTC
TRBV29-1	TRBD1	NA	TRBJ1-2	14	CSVSGTGENYGYTF	TGCAGCGTTTCCGGGACAGGGGAAAACTATGGCTACACCTTC
TRBV19	NA	NA	TRBJ1-1	13	CASRSGRITEAFF	TGTGCCAGTAGGTCAGGGCGAATAACTGAAGCTTTCTTT
TRBV5-1	TRBD1	NA	TRBJ1-5	19	CASSPGGGQGLTGNQPQHF	TGCGCCAGCAGCCCTGGCGGGGGACAGGGGCTTACGGGCAATCAGCCCCAGCATTTT
TRBV6-1	NA	NA	TRBJ1-1	15	CASSEAGNPRTEAFF	TGTGCCAGCAGTGAAGCCGGTAACCCTAGGACTGAAGCTTTCTTT
TRBV6-1	NA	NA	TRBJ2-7	15	CASSEWIQVSYEQYF	TGTGCCAGCAGTGAATGGATCCAGGTCTCCTACGAGCAGTACTTC
TRBV11-2	NA	NA	TRBJ1-5	15	CASSLNGYSNQPQHF	TGTGCCAGCAGCTTAAACGGTTATAGCAATCAGCCCCAGCATTTT
TRBV7-2	TRBD1	NA	TRBJ2-7	16	CASSLESRGLVYEQYF	TGTGCCAGCAGCTTAGAAAGCAGGGGGCTTGTCTACGAGCAGTACTTC
TRBV5-1	TRBD1	NA	TRBJ1-2	15	CASSIGQASNYGYTF	TGCGCCAGCAGCATTGGACAGGCCTCTAACTATGGCTACACCTTC
TRBV7-3	NA	NA	TRBJ1-4	15	CASSSYRATNEKLFF	TGTGCCAGCAGCTCTTACAGGGCAACTAATGAAAAACTGTTTTTT
TRBV13	NA	NA	TRBJ1-2	15	CASSFGHLFNYGYTF	TGTGCCAGCAGCTTCGGACATTTATTTAACTATGGCTACACCTTC
TRBV6-2/TRBV6-3	NA	NA	TRBJ2-7	13	CASSYGLSGKQYF	TGTGCCAGCAGTTACGGACTGTCTGGAAAGCAGTACTTC
TRBV6-1	TRBD1	once	TRBJ2-7	17	CASSELKRTGVSYEQYF	TGTGCCAGCAGTGAACTTAAACGGACAGGGGTTTCCTACGAGCAGTACTTC
TRBV19	NA	NA	TRBJ2-2	14	CASKDRENTGELFF	TGTGCCAGTAAGGACAGAGAGAACACCGGGGAGCTGTTTTTT
TRBV11-2	NA	NA	TRBJ2-7	13	CASSSGGVYEQYF	TGTGCCAGCAGCTCGGGGGGCGTATACGAGCAGTACTTC
TRBV4-1	NA	NA	TRBJ2-5	13	CASSQGLAETQYF	TGCGCCAGCAGCCAAGGGCTAGCCGAGACCCAGTACTTC
TRBV3-1/TRBV3-2	NA	few	TRBJ2-1	16	CASSLSSLARYNEQFF	TGTGCCAGCAGCCTCTCATCTCTAGCGCGTTACAATGAGCAGTTCTTC
TRBV28	NA	NA	TRBJ1-4	15	CASSSPGQINEKLFF	TGTGCCAGCAGTTCCCCGGGACAAATTAATGAAAAACTGTTTTTT
TRBV18	TRBD1	NA	TRBJ1-1	15	CASSPVQGANTEAFF	TGTGCCAGCTCACCCGTACAGGGGGCGAACACTGAAGCTTTCTTT
TRBV7-3	TRBD1	NA	TRBJ1-3	13	CASSPGQGNTIYF	TGTGCCAGCAGTCCGGGACAGGGAAACACCATATATTTT
TRBV7-2	NA	NA	TRBJ2-3	14	CASSSQASTDTQYF	TGTGCCAGCAGCTCCCAAGCTAGCACAGATACGCAGTATTTT
TRBV7-9	TRBD2	NA	TRBJ2-1	17	CASSPRTSGDSYNEQFF	TGTGCCAGCAGCCCTCGGACTAGCGGGGACTCCTACAATGAGCAGTTCTTC
TRBV6-1	TRBD1	NA	TRBJ2-7	15	CASSEATGSPYEQYF	TGTGCCAGCAGTGAAGCGACAGGGTCACCCTACGAGCAGTACTTC
TRBV19	NA	NA	TRBJ1-5	16	CASSQNPGYSNQPQHF	TGTGCCAGTAGCCAAAATCCGGGGTATAGCAATCAGCCCCAGCATTTT